Shown below are 2 T cell receptor beta chains from a single sample sequenced in a study of OX40 agonist ivuxolimab in advanced cancers. Sequenced by immunoSEQ multiplex PCR; TCRdb stores in-frame clones only, minus some. The table has fewer than 65,000 clones, 85% to 90% seen once. This sample comprised CD4+ or CD8+ T cells sorted from blood, obtained in a trial of the OX40 agonist ivuxolimab. These receptors originate from an adult with an advanced solid tumor such as melanoma, head and neck, liver or kidney cancer.

The V call is TRBV5-4, the J call TRBJ1-1; D gene unclear. The CDR3 contains 14 residues. V was cut by 0 bases and J by 3 bases, with 9 bases left in between. The germline CDR1 and CDR2 sequences are SGHNT and YYREEE (reference sequence). CDR3 loop: CASSLGGGHTEAFF. The CDR3 coding sequence is TGTGCCAGCAGCTTGGGGGGAGGACACACTGAAGCTTTCTTT.

The chain recombines TRBV5-5 with TRBJ2-7, with D perhaps matching TRBD1 or TRBD2 (5 bases each). The germline CDR1 and CDR2 sequences are SGHKS and YYEKEE (reference sequence). V was clipped by 5 bases and J by 9 bases, with 21 bases between them. CDR3 length: 14 amino acids. CDR3 region: CASSIGFGAPRQYF. The DNA of the CDR3 is TGTGCCAGCAGTATTGGATTCGGGGCCCCGAGGCAGTACTTC.